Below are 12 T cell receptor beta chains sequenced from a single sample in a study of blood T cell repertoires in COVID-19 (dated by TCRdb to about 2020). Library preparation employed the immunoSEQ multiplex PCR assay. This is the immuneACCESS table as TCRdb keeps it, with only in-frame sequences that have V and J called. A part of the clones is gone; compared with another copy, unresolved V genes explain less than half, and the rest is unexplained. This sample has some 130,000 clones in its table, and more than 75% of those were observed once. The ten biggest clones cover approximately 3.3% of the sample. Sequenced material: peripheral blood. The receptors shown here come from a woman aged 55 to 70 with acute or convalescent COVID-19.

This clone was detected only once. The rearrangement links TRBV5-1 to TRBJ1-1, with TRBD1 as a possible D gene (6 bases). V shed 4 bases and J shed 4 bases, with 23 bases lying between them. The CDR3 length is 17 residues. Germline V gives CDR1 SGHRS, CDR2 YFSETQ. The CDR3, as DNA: TGCGCCAGCAGCCGGGATGGACAGCCCCGCGGAGGCACTGAAGCTTTCTTT. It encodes CASSRDGQPRGGTEAFF.

CDR3 coding DNA: TGTGCCAGCAGCTTTGACAGGGCGTACACTGAAGCTTTCTTT. As protein: CASSFDRAYTEAFF. The gene calls are TRBV5-4 and TRBJ1-1; 7 bases line up with TRBD1. CDR1 SGHNT and CDR2 YYREEE come from the germline V gene (reference sequence). The CDR3 sequence is 14 residues long. V gave up 2 bases and J gave up 3 bases; unmatched junction bases: 4.

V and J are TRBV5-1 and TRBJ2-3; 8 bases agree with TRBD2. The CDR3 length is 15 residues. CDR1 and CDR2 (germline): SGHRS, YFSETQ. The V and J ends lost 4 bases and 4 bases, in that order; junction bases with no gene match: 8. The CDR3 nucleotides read TGCGCCAGCAGCGAAACGGGAGGGCGTCCAGATACGCAGTATTTT. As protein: CASSETGGRPDTQYF.

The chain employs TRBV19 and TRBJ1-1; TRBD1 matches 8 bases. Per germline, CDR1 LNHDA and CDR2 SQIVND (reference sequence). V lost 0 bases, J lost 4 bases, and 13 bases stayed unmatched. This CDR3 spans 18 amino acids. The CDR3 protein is CASSIDGTGRASFTEAFF. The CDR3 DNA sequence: TGTGCCAGTAGTATAGATGGGACAGGAAGGGCATCCTTCACTGAAGCTTTCTTT. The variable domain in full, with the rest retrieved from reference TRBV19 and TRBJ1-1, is DGGITQSPKYLFRKEGQNVTLSCEQNLNHDAMYWYRQDPGQGLRLIYYSQIVNDFQKGDIAEGYSVSREKKESFPLTVTSAQKNPTAFYLCASSIDGTGRASFTEAFFGQGTRLTVV.

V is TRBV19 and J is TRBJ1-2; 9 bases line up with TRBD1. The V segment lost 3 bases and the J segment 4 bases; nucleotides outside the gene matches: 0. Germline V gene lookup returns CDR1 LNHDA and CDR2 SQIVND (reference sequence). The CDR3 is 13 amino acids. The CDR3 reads CASSMGQGYGYTF. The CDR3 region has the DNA TGTGCCAGTAGTATGGGACAGGGCTATGGCTACACCTTC.

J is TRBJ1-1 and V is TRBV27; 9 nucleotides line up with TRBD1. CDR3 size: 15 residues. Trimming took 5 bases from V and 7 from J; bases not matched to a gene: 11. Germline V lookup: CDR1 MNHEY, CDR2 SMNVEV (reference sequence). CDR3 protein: CASSRFTGGRLEAFF. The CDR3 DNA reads TGTGCCAGCAGTAGATTTACAGGGGGCCGACTTGAAGCTTTCTTT.

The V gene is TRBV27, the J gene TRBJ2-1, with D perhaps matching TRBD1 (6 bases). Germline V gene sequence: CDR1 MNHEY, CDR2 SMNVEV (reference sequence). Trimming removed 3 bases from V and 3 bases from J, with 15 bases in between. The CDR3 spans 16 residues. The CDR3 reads CASSFGSGVGYNEQFF. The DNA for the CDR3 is TGTGCCAGCAGTTTCGGTTCAGGGGTGGGCTACAATGAGCAGTTCTTC.

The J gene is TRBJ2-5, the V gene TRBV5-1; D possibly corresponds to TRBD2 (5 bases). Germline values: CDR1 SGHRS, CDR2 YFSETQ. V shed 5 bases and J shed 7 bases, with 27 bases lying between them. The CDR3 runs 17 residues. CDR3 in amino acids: CASSFTEALSGFATQYF. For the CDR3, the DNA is TGCGCCAGCAGTTTCACAGAGGCCTTATCGGGATTTGCGACCCAGTACTTC. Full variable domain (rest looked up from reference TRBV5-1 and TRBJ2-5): KAGVTQTPRYLIKTRGQQVTLSCSPISGHRSVSWYQQTPGQGLQFLFEYFSETQRNKGNFPGRFSGRQFSNSRSEMNVSTLELGDSALYLCASSFTEALSGFATQYFGPGTRLLVL.

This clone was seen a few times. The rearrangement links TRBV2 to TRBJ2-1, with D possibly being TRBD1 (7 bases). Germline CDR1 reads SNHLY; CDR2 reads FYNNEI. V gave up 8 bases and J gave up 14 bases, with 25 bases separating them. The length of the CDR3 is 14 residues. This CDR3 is CASLEGASVRSEFF. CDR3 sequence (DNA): TGTGCCAGCCTTGAGGGGGCTAGCGTCAGATCGGAGTTCTTC.

The CDR3 DNA reads TGTGCCAGCAGCCTGAGGGGGACTGAGCAGTTCTTC. Encoded protein: CASSLRGTEQFF. The V and J genes are TRBV5-4 and TRBJ2-1; weak D call: TRBD1 (6 bases). The CDR3 consists of 12 residues. Trimming cost V 4 bases and J 9 bases, with 11 bases left between them. Germline V gene data show CDR1 as SGHNT and CDR2 as YYREEE (reference sequence).

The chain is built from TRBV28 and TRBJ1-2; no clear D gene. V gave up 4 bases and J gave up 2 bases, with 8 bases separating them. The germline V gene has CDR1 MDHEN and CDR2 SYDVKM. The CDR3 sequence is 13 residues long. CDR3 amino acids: CASSSGLNYGYTF. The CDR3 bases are TGTGCCAGCAGTTCCGGACTAAACTATGGCTACACCTTC.

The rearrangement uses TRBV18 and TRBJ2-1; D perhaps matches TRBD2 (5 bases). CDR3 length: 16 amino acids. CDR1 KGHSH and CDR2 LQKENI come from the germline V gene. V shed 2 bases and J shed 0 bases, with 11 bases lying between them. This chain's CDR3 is CASSPIGSSSYNEQFF. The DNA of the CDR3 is TGTGCCAGCTCACCAATAGGGAGTAGCTCCTACAATGAGCAGTTCTTC.